Described below is a single T cell receptor beta chain sequence and its context. CDR3 size: 15 residues. Germline lookup yields CDR1 MDHEN and CDR2 SYDVKM. With 3 bases removed from V and 7 bases from J, the gap between germline ends came to 18 bases. The data originate from a study of blood T cell repertoires in COVID-19. In the study overall: Material from acute and convalescent COVID-19 was sourced from the United States, Italy and Spain. PBMCs, B-cell-depleted T cells, or T cells were the source of the cDNA or gDNA that made up the material.

In the study's own analysis: The authors estimated nucleated cell counts from reference gene primer amplification. The data were produced by immunoSEQ multiplex PCR, yet TCRdb's version contains in-frame clones alone and is incomplete. Clonal size and the V and J genes are those of that table, whereas D and trimming came from the DNA. This sample carries about 300,000 clones, about nine tenths of them seen once, and the ten largest clones take roughly 2%. This chain connects TRBV28 to TRBJ1-1; no clear D gene. This TCR was recovered from a man between 18 and 29 years old with active or convalescent COVID-19. Sequences were obtained from peripheral blood. In nucleotides, the CDR3 is TGTGCCAGCAGTTTTATTCGCGGGAGCAAGGGTGAAGCTTTCTTT. This encodes CASSFIRGSKGEAFF.